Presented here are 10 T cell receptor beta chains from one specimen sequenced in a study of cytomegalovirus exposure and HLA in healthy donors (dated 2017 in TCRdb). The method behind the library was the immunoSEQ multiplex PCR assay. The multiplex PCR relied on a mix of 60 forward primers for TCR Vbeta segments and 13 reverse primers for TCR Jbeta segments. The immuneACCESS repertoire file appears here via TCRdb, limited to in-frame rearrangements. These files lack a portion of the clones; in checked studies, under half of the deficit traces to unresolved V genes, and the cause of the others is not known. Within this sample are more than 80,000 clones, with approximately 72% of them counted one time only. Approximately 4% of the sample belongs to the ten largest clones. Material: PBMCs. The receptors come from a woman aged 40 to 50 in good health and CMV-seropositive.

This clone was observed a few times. CDR3 residues: CASSFGQGGYGYTF. CDR3 coding DNA: TGTGCCAGCAGCTTCGGGCAGGGAGGCTATGGCTACACCTTC. This rearrangement joins TRBV5-8 to TRBJ1-2; weak D call: TRBD1 (5 bases). The V and J ends lost 2 bases and 4 bases respectively, with 12 bases between them. The CDR3 spans 14 residues. CDR1 is SGHTS and CDR2 is YDEGEE in the germline V gene.

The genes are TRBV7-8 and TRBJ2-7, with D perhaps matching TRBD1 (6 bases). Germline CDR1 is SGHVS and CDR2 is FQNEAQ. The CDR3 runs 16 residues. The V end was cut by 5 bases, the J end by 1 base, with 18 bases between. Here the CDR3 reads CASSPSRGPSSYEQYF. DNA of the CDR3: TGTGCCAGCAGCCCATCCAGGGGACCCTCTTCCTACGAGCAGTACTTC.

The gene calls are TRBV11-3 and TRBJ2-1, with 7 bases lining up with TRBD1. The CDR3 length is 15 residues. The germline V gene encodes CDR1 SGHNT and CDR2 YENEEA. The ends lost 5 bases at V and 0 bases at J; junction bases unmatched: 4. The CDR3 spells CASSLGQTSYNEQFF. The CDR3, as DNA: TGTGCCAGCAGCCTGGGACAGACCTCCTACAATGAGCAGTTCTTC. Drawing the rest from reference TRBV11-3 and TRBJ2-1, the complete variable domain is EAGVVQSPRYKIIEKKQPVAFWCNPISGHNTLYWYLQNLGQGPELLIRYENEEAVDDSQLPKDRFSAERLKGVDSTLKIQPAELGDSAVYLCASSLGQTSYNEQFFGPGTRLTVL.

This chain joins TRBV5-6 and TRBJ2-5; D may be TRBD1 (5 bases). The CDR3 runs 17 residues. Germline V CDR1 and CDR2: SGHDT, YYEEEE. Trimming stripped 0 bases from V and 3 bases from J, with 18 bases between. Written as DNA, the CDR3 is TGTGCCAGCAGCTTGGTAGTATCCGACAGAAAGGAAGAGACCCAGTACTTC. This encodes CASSLVVSDRKEETQYF.

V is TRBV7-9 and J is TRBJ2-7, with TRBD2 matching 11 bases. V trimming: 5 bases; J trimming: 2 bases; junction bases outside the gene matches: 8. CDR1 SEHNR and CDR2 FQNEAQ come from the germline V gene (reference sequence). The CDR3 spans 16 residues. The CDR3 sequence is CASSPGLAGEAYEQYF. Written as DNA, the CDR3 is TGTGCCAGCAGCCCCGGACTAGCGGGCGAGGCCTACGAGCAGTACTTC.

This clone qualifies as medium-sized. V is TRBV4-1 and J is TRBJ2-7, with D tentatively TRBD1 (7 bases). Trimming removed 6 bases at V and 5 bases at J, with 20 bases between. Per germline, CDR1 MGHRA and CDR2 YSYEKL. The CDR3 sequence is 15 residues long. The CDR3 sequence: CASREGQLSSNEQYF. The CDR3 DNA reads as TGCGCCAGCAGGGAGGGACAGTTAAGCTCTAACGAGCAGTACTTC.

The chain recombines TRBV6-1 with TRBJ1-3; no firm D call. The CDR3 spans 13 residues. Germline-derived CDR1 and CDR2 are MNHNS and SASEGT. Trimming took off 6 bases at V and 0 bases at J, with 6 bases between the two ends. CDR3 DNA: TGTGCCAGCAGACAGAGCTCTGGAAACACCATATATTTT. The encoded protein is CASRQSSGNTIYF.

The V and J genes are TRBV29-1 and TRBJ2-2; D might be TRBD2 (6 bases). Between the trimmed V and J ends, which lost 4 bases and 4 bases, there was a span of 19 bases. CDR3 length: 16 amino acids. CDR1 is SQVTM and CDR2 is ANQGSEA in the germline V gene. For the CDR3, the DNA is TGCAGCGTTGTGGGGCCCGAGGGACTTGCCACCGGGGAGCTGTTTTTT. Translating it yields CSVVGPEGLATGELFF.

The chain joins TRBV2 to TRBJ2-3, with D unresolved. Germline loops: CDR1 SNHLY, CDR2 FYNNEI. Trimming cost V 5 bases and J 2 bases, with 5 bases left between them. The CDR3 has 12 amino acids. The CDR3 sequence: CASSFNTDTQYF. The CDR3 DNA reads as TGTGCCAGCAGTTTTAACACAGATACGCAGTATTTT.

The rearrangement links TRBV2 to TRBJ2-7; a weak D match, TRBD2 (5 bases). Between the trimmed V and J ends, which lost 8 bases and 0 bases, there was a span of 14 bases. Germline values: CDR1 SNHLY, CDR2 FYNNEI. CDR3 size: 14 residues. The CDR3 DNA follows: TGTGCCAGCTCAGGACTCAAGAGCTCCTACGAGCAGTACTTC. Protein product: CASSGLKSSYEQYF.